The 22 T cell receptor beta chains given below trace back to one sample, sequenced in a study of human T cells and chemical hapten exposure (dated by TCRdb to the early 2020s). The method was RACE. This sample was sequenced with a NextSeq 500. The public sequencing data were trimmed at Q25 with fastp and processed into clonotypes with MiXCR by TCRdb, which kept only in-frame beta chains. Entries that share a CDR3 protein sequence are merged under the most common genes and DNA. This sample lists roughly 200,000 distinct CDR3 sequences; 20% to 25% were detected once. Less than 7% of the sample lies in the top ten. The label giving this sample's time point can be read as: patch test 1, 2 weeks after DPC sensitization. According to the study, the label for this sample's treatment or condition signals: therapeutic diphenylcyclopropenone sensitization with weekly scalp DPC. This specimen was whole blood, taken in connection with sensitization to the hapten diphenylcyclopropenone (DPC). The receptors shown here come from a woman in her fifties or sixties with alopecia areata. Some clones in this sample may be carry-over from other donors' samples.

The gene calls are TRBV28 and TRBJ2-5; 12 nucleotides match TRBD2. The CDR3 contains 16 residues. The ends lost 4 bases at V and 2 bases at J; junction bases unmatched: 5. CDR1 and CDR2 from the germline V gene are MDHEN and SYDVKM. The DNA for the CDR3 is TGTGCCAGCAGTTCGCCGGGGACTAGCGGGCAAGAGACCCAGTACTTC. Translating it yields CASSSPGTSGQETQYF.

This clonotype occurred a few times. The chain carries TRBV5-1 and TRBJ2-3; TRBD2 might be the D (6 bases). V lost 0 bases to trimming and J lost 5 bases, with 16 bases between them. The germline V gene encodes CDR1 SGHRS and CDR2 YFSETQ. The CDR3 loop spans 16 amino acids. The DNA of the CDR3 is TGCGCCAGCAGCTTGGATCCGCGGGGCTCAGGAGATACGCAGTATTTT. Its translation is CASSLDPRGSGDTQYF.

In this sample, this clonotype turned up a few times. V gene TRBV20-1 combines with J gene TRBJ1-6; TRBD1 agrees at 7 bases. The CDR3 length is 15 residues. Trimming at V came to 6 bases and at J to 6 bases, leaving 11 bases not matched to a gene. From germline, CDR1 is DFQATT and CDR2 SNEGSKA (reference sequence). The CDR3 reads CSATPMGQFNSPLHF. The CDR3 bases are TGCAGTGCCACGCCGATGGGACAGTTTAATTCACCCCTCCACTTT.

This chain joins TRBV20-1 and TRBJ1-3; 7 bases match TRBD1. Germline V gene data show CDR1 as DFQATT and CDR2 as SNEGSKA (reference sequence). V gave up 3 bases and J gave up 1 base; unmatched junction bases: 3. The CDR3 spans 14 residues. This CDR3 reads CSASRQGSGNTIYF. DNA for the CDR3: TGCAGTGCTAGCCGACAGGGATCTGGAAACACCATATATTTT.

This clonotype occurred a few times. The rearrangement joins TRBV7-8 to TRBJ1-1; the D is unclear. There are 13 residues in the CDR3. The germline V and J ends were trimmed by 1 base and 7 bases, with 10 bases remaining between them. The germline V gene has CDR1 SGHVS and CDR2 FQNEAQ. The CDR3 is CASSLGGNDEAFF. DNA for the CDR3: TGTGCCAGCAGCTTAGGAGGGAACGATGAAGCTTTCTTT.

This chain links TRBV30 with TRBJ2-3; the D gene could be TRBD1 or TRBD2 (5 bases each). Germline lookup yields CDR1 GTSNPN and CDR2 SVGIG (reference sequence). V was trimmed by 0 bases and J by 9 bases, leaving 19 bases between them. The CDR3 totals 15 residues. This CDR3 is CAWSVGAAVRGTQYF. The CDR3, as DNA: TGTGCCTGGAGTGTTGGGGCAGCGGTAAGGGGAACGCAGTATTTT.

The CDR3 is CASSERDGPYGYTF. The CDR3 DNA reads TGTGCCAGCAGTGAAAGGGACGGACCCTATGGCTACACCTTC. V and J are TRBV25-1 and TRBJ1-2; a possible D gene is TRBD1 (5 bases). CDR3 size: 14 residues. Per the germline V gene, CDR1 is MGHDK and CDR2 is SYGVNS. Trimming left V 2 bases short and J 4 bases short, with 11 bases between.

The J gene is TRBJ2-2, the V gene TRBV29-1; no firm D call. The germline V gene encodes CDR1 SQVTM and CDR2 ANQGSEA. Trimming took off 3 bases at V and 5 bases at J, with 10 bases between the two ends. This CDR3 contains 13 residues. CDR3 sequence: CSVDSLKTGELFF. CDR3 DNA: TGCAGCGTTGATTCCCTTAAGACCGGGGAGCTGTTTTTT.

This clonotype was counted only a few times. V gene TRBV2 combines with J gene TRBJ2-3, with TRBD2 identical over 7 bases. The CDR3 sequence is 14 residues long. Germline loops: CDR1 SNHLY, CDR2 FYNNEI. The J segment lost 2 bases and the V segment lost 9 bases, leaving 8 bases of the junction unmatched. The CDR3 DNA sequence: TGTGCCAGAGAACCCCGGGACTACACAGATACGCAGTATTTT. Residues: CAREPRDYTDTQYF.

This clonotype was recorded a few times. The V call is TRBV21-1, the J call TRBJ2-1; the D call of TRBD1 is as the table states it, not checked on the DNA. TRBV21-1 is a pseudogene segment. This CDR3 is built from 16 residues. The CDR3 nucleotides are TGTGCCAGCAGCGTTCGGGACAGGGTCTACTGCAATGAGCAGTTCTTC. It specifies CASSVRDRVYCNEQFF.

The chain employs TRBV20-1 and TRBJ2-7, with no clear D. The germline CDR1 and CDR2 sequences are DFQATT and SNEGSKA (reference sequence). The CDR3 runs to 12 residues. Trimming took 6 bases from V and 2 from J, leaving 11 bases between them. The CDR3 DNA sequence: TGCAGTGCCGGAGCAGTTACCTACGAGCAGTACTTC. Translating gives CSAGAVTYEQYF.

This rearrangement joins TRBV12-3 or TRBV12-4 to TRBJ2-1; TRBD2 matches at 13 bases. The trim removed 2 bases at V and 6 bases at J, leaving 1 base unmatched. The CDR3 loop spans 15 amino acids. The CDR3 here is CASSLTSGRANEQFF. The CDR3 DNA follows: TGTGCCAGCAGTTTAACTAGCGGGAGGGCCAATGAGCAGTTCTTC.

This clonotype was recorded a few times. CDR3 coding DNA: TGTGCCAGCTCAAGAAGTTCGAGCAATCAGCCCCAGCATTTT. Translating gives CASSRSSSNQPQHF. The rearrangement uses TRBV6-6 and TRBJ1-5; D not certain. This CDR3 spans 14 amino acids. The V end lost 8 bases, the J end lost 1 base, and 12 bases lay between the germline ends. Looked up from germline, CDR1 is MNHNY and CDR2 is SVGAGI (reference sequence).

The table lists this clonotype with a few counts. The V and J genes are TRBV27 and TRBJ2-7; tentative D call: TRBD1 (6 bases). In germline, CDR1 is MNHEY, CDR2 SMNVEV (reference sequence). V was pared by 4 bases and J by 0 bases, with 13 bases between. The CDR3 is made up of 15 amino acids. The CDR3 loop reads CASSSDRLPSYEQYF. The CDR3 DNA reads TGTGCCAGCAGTTCAGACAGGCTTCCCTCCTACGAGCAGTACTTC.

This clonotype was counted only a few times. The chain joins TRBV6-5 to TRBJ1-1; possible D gene TRBD1, 6 bases. The CDR3 spans 15 residues. The ends were cut back, 6 bases at V and 0 bases at J, with 14 bases in the middle. Germline V gene data show CDR1 as MNHEY and CDR2 as SVGAGI. The CDR3 here is CASSLTGFMNTEAFF. CDR3 bases: TGTGCCAGCAGCCTGACAGGATTCATGAACACTGAAGCTTTCTTT.

This chain uses TRBV24-1 with TRBJ2-3, with TRBD2 matching over 10 bases. The CDR3 covers 16 residues. V lost 4 bases, J lost 1 base, and 4 bases stayed unmatched. CDR1 is KGHDR and CDR2 is SFDVKD in the germline V gene. CDR3 sequence: CATSEAGGVGTDTQYF. CDR3 bases: TGTGCCACCAGTGAAGCGGGAGGGGTAGGCACAGATACGCAGTATTTT.

The chain combines TRBV18 with TRBJ2-6, with D uncertain. V lost 2 bases and J lost 4, with 12 bases in between. The CDR3 contains 16 residues. Germline-derived CDR1 and CDR2 are KGHSH and LQKENI. The CDR3 DNA reads TGTGCCAGCTCACCAACCTGGCTGCGAGGGGCCAACGTCCTGACTTTC. Protein: CASSPTWLRGANVLTF.

J is TRBJ1-3 and V is TRBV19, with TRBD1 as a possible D gene (6 bases). Germline CDR1 and CDR2: LNHDA and SQIVND (reference sequence). Trimming cost V 7 bases and J 3 bases, with 13 bases left between them. CDR3 length equals 14 residues. The CDR3 nucleotides read TGTGCCAGTATGGCGGGGGCGCTTGGAAACACCATATATTTT. It is translated as CASMAGALGNTIYF.

This clonotype was counted only a few times. The V and J genes are TRBV7-3 and TRBJ1-1; unclear D gene. The CDR3 has 13 residues. V lost 5 bases, J lost 2 bases, and 9 bases lay in between. Germline V gives CDR1 SGHTA, CDR2 FQGTGA. CDR3 bases: TGTGCCAGCAGCCCAGGTAGAAACACTGAAGCTTTCTTT. Translating it yields CASSPGRNTEAFF. The whole variable domain, remainder taken from reference TRBV7-3 and TRBJ1-1, is GAGVSQTPSNKVTEKGKYVELRCDPISGHTALYWYRQSLGQGPEFLIYFQGTGAADDSGLPNDRFFAVRPEGSVSTLKIQRTERGDSAVYLCASSPGRNTEAFFGQGTRLTVV.

Only a few counts were recorded for this clonotype. The chain couples TRBV5-1 to TRBJ2-1; D not resolved. Per the germline V gene, CDR1 is SGHRS and CDR2 is YFSETQ. The CDR3 sequence is 12 residues long. Trimming removed 4 bases at V and 5 bases at J, with 7 bases between. Here the CDR3 reads CASSPPDNEQFF. CDR3 nucleotides: TGCGCCAGCAGCCCCCCGGACAATGAGCAGTTCTTC.

This clonotype has only a few counts. The chain couples TRBV29-1 to TRBJ2-5, with D perhaps matching TRBD2 (6 bases). Germline V lookup: CDR1 SQVTM, CDR2 ANQGSEA. This CDR3 has 14 amino acids. With 4 bases removed from V and 4 bases from J, the gap between germline ends came to 16 bases. DNA of the CDR3: TGCAGCGTTGGGCGGGGCGGTTGGGCAGAGACCCAGTACTTC. Its protein is CSVGRGGWAETQYF.

This sequence joins TRBV12-3 or TRBV12-4 and TRBJ1-5, with 11 bases fitting TRBD1. Germline trimming cut 6 bases from V and 6 bases from J; bases unmatched to any gene: 4. This CDR3 has 14 residues. Here the CDR3 reads CASRGQGGGQPQHF. CDR3 bases: TGTGCCAGCAGGGGACAGGGGGGCGGTCAGCCCCAGCATTTT.